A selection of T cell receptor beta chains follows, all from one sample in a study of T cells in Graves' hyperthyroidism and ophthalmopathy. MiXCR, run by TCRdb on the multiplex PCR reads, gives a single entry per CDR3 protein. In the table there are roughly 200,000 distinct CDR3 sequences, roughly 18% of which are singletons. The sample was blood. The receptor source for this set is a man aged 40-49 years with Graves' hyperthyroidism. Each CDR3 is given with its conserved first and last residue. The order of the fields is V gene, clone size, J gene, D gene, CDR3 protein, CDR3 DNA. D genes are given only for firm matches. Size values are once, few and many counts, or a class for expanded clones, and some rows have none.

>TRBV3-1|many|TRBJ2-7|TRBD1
CASSQEGQGADEQYF
TGTGCCAGCAGCCAAGAAGGACAGGGGGCCGACGAGCAGTACTTC
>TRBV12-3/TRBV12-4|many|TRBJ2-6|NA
CASSFIRVGANVLTF
TGTGCCAGCAGTTTTATAAGGGTTGGGGCCAACGTCCTGACTTTC
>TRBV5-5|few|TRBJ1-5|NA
CASSRDVGGNQPQHF
TGTGCCAGCAGTCGTGACGTTGGGGGAAATCAGCCCCAGCATTTT
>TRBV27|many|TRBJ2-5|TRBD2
CASSLLAGGETQYF
TGTGCCAGCAGTTTATTAGCGGGGGGGGAGACCCAGTACTTC
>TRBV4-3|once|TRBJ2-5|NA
CATSQEWSEETQYF
TGCGCCACCAGCCAAGAGTGGTCAGAAGAGACCCAGTACTTC
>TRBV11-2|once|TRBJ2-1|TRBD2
CASRFASGLAGGLREQFF
TGTGCCAGCAGGTTTGCCTCGGGGCTAGCGGGGGGGCTCCGAGAGCAGTTCTTC
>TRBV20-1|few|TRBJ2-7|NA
CSARDILRLYEQYF
TGCAGTGCTAGAGATATCCTAAGGCTCTACGAGCAGTACTTC
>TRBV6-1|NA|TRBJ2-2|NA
CASTRQSFGELFF
TGTGCCAGCACCCGACAGTCCTTCGGGGAGCTGTTTTTT
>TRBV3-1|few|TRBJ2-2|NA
CASSPRVTGELFF
TGTGCCAGCAGCCCACGAGTCACCGGGGAGCTGTTTTTT
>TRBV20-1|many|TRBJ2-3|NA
CSASPGPDTQYF
TGCAGTGCTAGCCCAGGGCCAGATACGCAGTATTTT
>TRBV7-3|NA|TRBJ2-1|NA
CASSMAGSNEQFF
TGTGCCAGTAGTATGGCAGGCTCCAATGAGCAGTTCTTC
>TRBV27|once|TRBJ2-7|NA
CASSLSFRVRYEQYF
TGTGCCAGCAGTTTATCGTTCAGGGTACGTTACGAGCAGTACTTC
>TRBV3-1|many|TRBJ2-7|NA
CASSPRDWSYEQYF
TGTGCCAGCAGCCCCCGGGACTGGTCCTACGAGCAGTACTTC
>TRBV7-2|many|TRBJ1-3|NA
CASSSGVSNTIYF
TGTGCCAGCAGCTCAGGGGTTTCGAACACCATATATTTT
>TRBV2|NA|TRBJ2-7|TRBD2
CASRPLAGGLYEQYF
TGTGCCAGCAGACCACTAGCGGGGGGACTCTACGAGCAGTACTTC
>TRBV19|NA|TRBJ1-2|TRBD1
CASSPDRVLSTF
TGTGCCAGTAGTCCTGACAGGGTTCTATCCACCTTC